These T cell receptor beta chains were read from a single sample in a study of shared clonotypes between healthy human individuals. Produced via immunoSEQ multiplex PCR; TCRdb's table is partial and in-frame only. Here the sample spans millions of clones, roughly 91% being singletons. The material sequenced was naive CD8+ T cells from PBMCs. The origin of the receptors is a man younger than 30 in good health. Some clones in this sample may be carry-over from other donors' samples. Both conserved end residues are part of each CDR3. Each record gives: J gene, CDR3 length, D gene, V gene, clone size, CDR3 protein, CDR3 DNA. D genes are given only for firm matches. Size tells how often a clone was seen (once, few, many) or the class of an expanded clone, and some rows leave it out.

TRBJ1-1,14,NA,TRBV9,NA,CASSFRTEDTEAFF,TGTGCCAGCAGCTTTCGGACAGAAGACACTGAAGCTTTCTTT
TRBJ2-1,15,NA,TRBV27,NA,CASSSGSPSYNEQFF,TGTGCCAGCAGTTCGGGTAGTCCCTCCTACAATGAGCAGTTCTTC
TRBJ2-7,17,TRBD1,TRBV27,once,CASSFLGTGGAAYEQYF,TGTGCCAGCAGTTTCCTGGGGACAGGGGGCGCCGCCTACGAGCAGTACTTC
TRBJ1-1,16,NA,TRBV12-5,once,CASGLVTQGGSTEAFF,TGTGCTAGTGGTTTGGTAACACAGGGTGGAAGCACTGAAGCTTTCTTT
TRBJ1-2,14,TRBD1,TRBV27,NA,CASSDRAANYGYTF,TGTGCCAGCAGTGACAGGGCCGCTAACTATGGCTACACCTTC
TRBJ1-5,15,TRBD1,TRBV25-1,NA,CASSGTGGAGQPQHF,TGTGCCAGCAGTGGGACAGGGGGCGCCGGTCAGCCCCAGCATTTT
TRBJ2-2,16,TRBD1,TRBV18,NA,CASSPQGARNTGELFF,TGTGCCAGCTCGCCGCAGGGGGCCAGGAACACCGGGGAGCTGTTTTTT
TRBJ2-7,11,NA,TRBV13,few,CASSFGYEQYF,TGTGCCAGCAGCTTCGGCTACGAGCAGTACTTC
TRBJ2-6,15,NA,TRBV13,once,CASSLDGAGANVLTF,TGTGCCAGCAGCTTAGACGGGGCTGGGGCCAACGTCCTGACTTTC
TRBJ2-1,16,NA,TRBV9,NA,CASSPPTGPSYNEQFF,TGTGCCAGCAGCCCGCCGACAGGTCCTTCCTACAATGAGCAGTTCTTC
TRBJ2-7,12,TRBD1,TRBV6-5,NA,CASWDSPYEQYF,TGTGCCAGCTGGGACAGCCCCTACGAGCAGTACTTC